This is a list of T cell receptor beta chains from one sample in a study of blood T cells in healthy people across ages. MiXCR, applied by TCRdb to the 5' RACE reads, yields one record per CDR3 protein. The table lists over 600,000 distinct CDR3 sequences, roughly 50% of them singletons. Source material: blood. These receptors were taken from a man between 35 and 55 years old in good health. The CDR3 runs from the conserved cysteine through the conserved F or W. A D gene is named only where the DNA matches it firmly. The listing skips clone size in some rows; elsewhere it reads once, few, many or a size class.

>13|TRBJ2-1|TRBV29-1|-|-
CSVSAGTSYEQFF
TGCAGCGTATCGGCAGGCACTTCCTACGAGCAGTTCTTC
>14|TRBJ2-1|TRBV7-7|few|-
CASSPSRGTNEQFF
TGTGCTAGCAGCCCGAGCAGGGGCACTAATGAGCAGTTCTTC
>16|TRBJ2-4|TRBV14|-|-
CASSHRGGVNKNIQYF
TGTGCCAGCAGCCACAGGGGAGGGGTAAACAAAAACATTCAGTACTTC
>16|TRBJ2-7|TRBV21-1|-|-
CASSKVASAESYEQYF
TGTGCCAGCAGCAAAGTCGCTTCAGCAGAAAGCTACGAGCAGTACTTC
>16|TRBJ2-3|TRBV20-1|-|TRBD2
CSARDGLAGTRDTQYF
TGCAGTGCTAGAGATGGGCTAGCGGGGACCAGAGATACGCAGTATTTT
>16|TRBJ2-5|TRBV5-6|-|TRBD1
CASSYRRTGRTETQYF
TGTGCCAGCAGCTACCGACGGACAGGACGTACTGAGACCCAGTACTTC
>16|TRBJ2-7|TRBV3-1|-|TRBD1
CASSQTGQGSYNEQYF
TGTGCCAGCAGCCAAACGGGACAGGGGTCCTACAATGAGCAGTACTTC
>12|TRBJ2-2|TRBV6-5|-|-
CASQNGAGELFF
TGTGCCAGTCAAAACGGCGCCGGGGAGCTGTTTTTT
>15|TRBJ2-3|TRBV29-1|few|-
CSVRKGDFSTDTQYF
TGCAGCGTGAGAAAAGGGGATTTTAGCACAGATACGCAGTATTTT
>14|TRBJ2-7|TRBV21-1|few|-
CASSKIAGVYEQYF
TGTGCCAGCAGCAAAATAGCGGGAGTCTACGAGCAGTACTTC
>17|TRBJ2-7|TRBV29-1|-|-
CSALGGAIGGTAYEQYF
TGCAGCGCCCTGGGGGGAGCGATCGGGGGAACAGCCTACGAGCAGTACTTC
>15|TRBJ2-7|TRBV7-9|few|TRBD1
CASSHQDRGTYEQYF
TGTGCCAGCAGCCACCAGGACAGGGGCACCTACGAGCAGTACTTC
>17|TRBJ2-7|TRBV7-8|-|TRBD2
CASSSGLAGGIPYEQYF
TGTGCCAGCAGCTCCGGACTAGCGGGGGGGATCCCCTACGAGCAGTACTTC
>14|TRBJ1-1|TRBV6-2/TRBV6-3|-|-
CASSPTRIYTEAFF
TGTGCCAGCAGTCCCACCAGGATATACACTGAAGCTTTCTTT
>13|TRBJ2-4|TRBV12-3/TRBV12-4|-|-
CASSFGQQYGQYF
TGTGCCAGCAGTTTTGGGCAGCAATACGGGCAGTACTTC
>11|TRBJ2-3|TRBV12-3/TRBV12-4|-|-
CASSFFDTQYF
TGTGCCAGCAGTTTTTTTGATACGCAGTATTTT
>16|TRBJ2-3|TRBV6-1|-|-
CASSERVGLLTGTQYF
TGTGCCAGCAGTGAAAGGGTGGGACTCCTCACGGGAACGCAGTATTTT
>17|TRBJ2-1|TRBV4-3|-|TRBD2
CASSQEATSGSYNEQFF
TGCGCCAGCAGCCAAGAGGCGACTAGCGGGAGTTACAATGAGCAGTTCTTC
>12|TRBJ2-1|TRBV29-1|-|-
CSVGFTEAEQFF
TGCAGCGTTGGCTTCACGGAGGCTGAGCAGTTCTTC
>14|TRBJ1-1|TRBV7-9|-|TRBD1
CASSLVRTGEGAFF
TGTGCCAGTAGCTTAGTGAGGACAGGTGAAGGAGCTTTCTTT
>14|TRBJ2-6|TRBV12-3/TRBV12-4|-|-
CAWGDISGANVLTF
TGTGCGTGGGGCGATATCTCTGGGGCCAACGTCCTGACTTTC
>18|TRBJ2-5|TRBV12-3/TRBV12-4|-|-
CASSRGPGAPKSQETQYF
TGTGCCAGCAGCAGGGGCCCAGGGGCTCCGAAAAGCCAAGAGACCCAGTACTTC
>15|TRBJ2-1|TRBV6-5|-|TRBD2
CASRRSGGLDNEQFF
TGTGCCAGCCGCCGGAGCGGGGGACTCGACAATGAGCAGTTCTTC
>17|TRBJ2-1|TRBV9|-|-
CASSVLKEVRSYNEQFF
TGTGCCAGCAGCGTTCTAAAAGAGGTTCGGTCCTACAATGAGCAGTTCTTC
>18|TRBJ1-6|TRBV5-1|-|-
CASSSALGDRTYNSPLHF
TGCGCCAGCAGCTCGGCCCTGGGAGACAGGACATATAATTCACCCCTCCACTTT
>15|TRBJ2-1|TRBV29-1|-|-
CSVDTTGSSYNEQFF
TGCAGCGTTGACACGACAGGTAGCTCCTACAATGAGCAGTTCTTC
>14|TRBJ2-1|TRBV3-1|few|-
CASGEAGNFNEQFF
TGTGCCAGCGGAGAGGCAGGGAATTTCAATGAGCAGTTCTTC
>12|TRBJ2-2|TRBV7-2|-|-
CASSLASGELFF
TGTGCCAGCAGCTTAGCGTCCGGGGAGCTGTTTTTT
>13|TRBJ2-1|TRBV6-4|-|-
CASSDGWGNEQFF
TGTGCCAGCAGTGACGGGTGGGGGAATGAGCAGTTCTTC
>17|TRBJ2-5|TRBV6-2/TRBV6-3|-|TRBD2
CASSYDPSGRARETQYF
TGTGCCAGCAGTTACGACCCTAGCGGGAGGGCCAGAGAGACCCAGTACTTC
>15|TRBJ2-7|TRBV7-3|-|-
CASSQTQGVRDFQYF
TGTGCCAGCAGCCAAACACAGGGTGTTCGGGATTTTCAGTACTTC
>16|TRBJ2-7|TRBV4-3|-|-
CASSQDGGSKPYEQYF
TGCGCCAGCAGCCAAGATGGTGGGAGTAAACCCTACGAGCAGTACTTC
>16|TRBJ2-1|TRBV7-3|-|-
CASSLLRGVNYNEQFF
TGTGCCAGCAGCCTCCTGAGGGGAGTCAACTACAATGAGCAGTTCTTC
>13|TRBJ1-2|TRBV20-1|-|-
CSARQGVGRGYTF
TGCAGTGCTAGACAGGGTGTAGGACGTGGCTACACCTTC
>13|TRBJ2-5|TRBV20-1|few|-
CSASSAGWETQYF
TGCAGTGCTAGTTCTGCGGGGTGGGAGACCCAGTACTTC
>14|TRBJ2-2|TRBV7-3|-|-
CASSAAPNTGELFF
TGTGCCAGCAGCGCGGCCCCGAACACCGGGGAGCTGTTTTTT
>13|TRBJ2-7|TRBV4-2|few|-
CASSQGVGLEQYF
TGTGCCAGCAGCCAAGGTGTGGGGCTCGAGCAGTACTTC
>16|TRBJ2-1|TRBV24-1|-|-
CATATSQGRTSDEQFF
TGTGCCACCGCCACCAGCCAGGGGCGAACTAGCGATGAGCAGTTCTTC
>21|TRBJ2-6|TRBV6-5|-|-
CTGSYTLPGRPMGSGANVLTF
TGTACCGGCAGTTACACCCTACCTGGAAGGCCCATGGGGTCTGGGGCCAACGTCCTGACTTTC
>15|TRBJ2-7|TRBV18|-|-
CASSPSGSDTYEQYF
TGTGCCAGCTCACCTTCGGGAAGTGATACCTACGAGCAGTACTTC
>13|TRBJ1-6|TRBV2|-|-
CASNAGPESPLHF
TGTGCCAGCAATGCAGGGCCGGAGTCACCCCTCCACTTT
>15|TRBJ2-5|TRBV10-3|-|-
CAISERMGDSETQYF
TGTGCCATCAGTGAGAGGATGGGGGACTCGGAGACCCAGTACTTC
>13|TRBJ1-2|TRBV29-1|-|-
CSVERLPGYGYTF
TGCAGCGTTGAAAGGTTGCCGGGCTATGGCTACACCTTC
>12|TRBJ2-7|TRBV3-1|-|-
CASSRDSGEQYF
TGTGCCAGCAGCCGTGACTCCGGCGAGCAGTACTTC
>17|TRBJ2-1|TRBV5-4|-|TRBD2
CASSLSGVSGSTNEQFF
TGTGCCAGCAGCCTGAGCGGGGTTAGCGGGAGTACGAATGAGCAGTTCTTC
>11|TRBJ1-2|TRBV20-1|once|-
CSATPGSGYTF
TGCAGTGCTACCCCGGGGAGTGGCTACACCTTC